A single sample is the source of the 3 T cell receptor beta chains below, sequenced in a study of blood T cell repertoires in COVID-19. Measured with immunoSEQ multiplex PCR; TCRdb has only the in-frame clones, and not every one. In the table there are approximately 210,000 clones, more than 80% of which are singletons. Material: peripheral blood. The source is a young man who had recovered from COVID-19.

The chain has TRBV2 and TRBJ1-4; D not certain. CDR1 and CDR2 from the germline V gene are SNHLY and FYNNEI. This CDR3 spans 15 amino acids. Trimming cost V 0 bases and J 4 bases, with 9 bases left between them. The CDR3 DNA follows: TGTGCCAGCAGTGAAGCTGGCCTGAATAATGAAAAACTGTTTTTT. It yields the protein CASSEAGLNNEKLFF.

CDR3 residues: CASSPTGPGYTF. Written as DNA, the CDR3 is TGTGCCAGCTCACCGACAGGGCCGGGCTACACCTTC. The chain has TRBV18 and TRBJ1-2; 7 bases map to TRBD1. After removal of 3 bases from V and 8 bases from J, the junction contained 3 bases not matched to a gene. The germline CDR1 and CDR2 sequences are KGHSH and LQKENI. This CDR3 has 12 amino acids.

This CDR3 is CAAGTGLYEQYF. CDR3 nucleotides: TGTGCAGCCGGGACAGGGCTCTACGAGCAGTACTTC. The V gene is TRBV27, the J gene TRBJ2-7, with 9 bases matching TRBD1. Germline CDR1 is MNHEY and CDR2 is SMNVEV (reference sequence). The CDR3 is 12 residues long.